The 15 T cell receptor beta chains reported below all come from one sample, sequenced in a study of blood T cell repertoires in COVID-19. Method: immunoSEQ multiplex PCR; TCRdb's copy keeps in-frame clones and lacks some. The table records 220,000 or so clones, about four fifths of them present only once. Sequences were obtained from peripheral blood. All receptors derive from a woman older than 75 with acute or convalescent COVID-19.

This chain connects TRBV27 to TRBJ2-7, with 9 bases lining up with TRBD2. Germline values: CDR1 MNHEY, CDR2 SMNVEV (reference sequence). V lost 4 bases and J lost 0; bases outside the gene matches: 16. CDR3 length: 19 amino acids. The CDR3 coding sequence is TGTGCCAGCAGTTCTTTGGGGGTCTATGGAGCGGGGGGCTCCTACGAGCAGTACTTC. Its translation is CASSSLGVYGAGGSYEQYF.

The genes are TRBV28 and TRBJ1-5; maybe TRBD1 (6 bases). V lost 3 bases and J lost 3, with 9 bases in between. The CDR3 consists of 14 residues. Germline lookup yields CDR1 MDHEN and CDR2 SYDVKM. CDR3 nucleotide sequence: TGTGCCAGCAGTTTTGTGGGGGCCAATCAGCCCCAGCATTTT. It yields the protein CASSFVGANQPQHF.

The chain recombines TRBV7-3 with TRBJ2-3; TRBD1 agrees at 7 bases. The J segment lost 4 bases and the V segment lost 5 bases, leaving 6 bases of the junction unmatched. CDR3 size: 14 residues. Germline values: CDR1 SGHTA, CDR2 FQGTGA. The CDR3 is CASSPITGADTQYF. Written as DNA, the CDR3 is TGTGCCAGCAGCCCCATAACAGGGGCAGATACGCAGTATTTT.

This clone was detected once. V is TRBV19 and J is TRBJ2-5, with D maybe TRBD2 (6 bases). Trimming pared 3 bases from V and 1 base from J, leaving 12 bases between. The CDR3 is 15 residues long. Germline CDR1 and CDR2: LNHDA and SQIVND (reference sequence). CDR3 nucleotide sequence: TGTGCCAGTAGTATGGGAGGACCATCCCAAGAGACCCAGTACTTC. Protein: CASSMGGPSQETQYF.

V and J are TRBV6-1 and TRBJ2-3, with D maybe TRBD2 (7 bases). The CDR3 is made up of 15 amino acids. Per germline, CDR1 MNHNS and CDR2 SASEGT. Trimming pared 1 base from V and 3 bases from J, leaving 11 bases between. The CDR3 DNA follows: TGTGCCAGCAGTGAAGTGGGGGGGCCAACAGATACGCAGTATTTT. This encodes CASSEVGGPTDTQYF.

The chain has TRBV7-2 and TRBJ2-5; maybe TRBD1 (5 bases). This CDR3 has 15 amino acids. The V and J ends lost 3 bases and 2 bases respectively, with 13 bases between them. The germline CDR1 and CDR2 sequences are SGHTA and FQGNSA. CDR3 sequence (DNA): TGTGCCAGCAGCTTTTCGAACCAGGGTCAAGAGACCCAGTACTTC. It is translated as CASSFSNQGQETQYF.

V gene TRBV6-1 combines with J gene TRBJ1-4, with D possibly matching TRBD1 (6 bases). The CDR3 sequence is 15 residues long. Germline-derived CDR1 and CDR2 are MNHNS and SASEGT. Trimming took 3 bases from V and 8 from J, leaving 16 bases between them. The DNA of the CDR3 is TGTGCCAGCAGTGATCAGACAGGAGAGAACGAAAAACTGTTTTTT. Protein product: CASSDQTGENEKLFF.

The table lists this clone with a count of one. The J gene is TRBJ1-4, the V gene TRBV2; 8 bases fit TRBD1. V was clipped by 1 base and J by 5 bases; unmatched bases: 3. The CDR3 loop spans 15 amino acids. Germline-derived CDR1 and CDR2 are SNHLY and FYNNEI. The CDR3 sequence is CASSEGTGLNEKLFF. CDR3 DNA: TGTGCCAGCAGTGAAGGGACAGGGCTAAATGAAAAACTGTTTTTT.

The table lists this clone with a count of one. The rearrangement joins TRBV7-3 to TRBJ2-6, with 10 positions matching TRBD2. Per germline, CDR1 SGHTA and CDR2 FQGTGA. Losses at the gene ends were 2 bases for V and 6 bases for J; bases not matched to a gene: 7. The CDR3 consists of 17 residues. CDR3 in amino acids: CASSLGSSGGPANVLTF. In nucleotides, the CDR3 is TGTGCCAGCAGCTTAGGGTCTAGCGGGGGCCCGGCCAACGTCCTGACTTTC.

The table lists this clone with a count of one. The chain has TRBV6-5 and TRBJ1-2, with TRBD1 identical over 8 bases. Germline V lookup: CDR1 MNHEY, CDR2 SVGAGI. The CDR3 has 14 residues. With 6 bases clipped from V and 4 bases from J, the junction kept 7 bases outside the gene matches. CDR3 sequence reads: CASSPGQAVYGYTF. CDR3 nucleotides: TGTGCCAGCAGCCCGGGACAGGCAGTCTATGGCTACACCTTC.

This clone has only a few counts. This chain links TRBV6-2 or TRBV6-3 with TRBJ1-2; D is uncertain. Trimming stripped 2 bases from V and 5 bases from J, with 12 bases between. The germline V gene has CDR1 MNHEY and CDR2 SVGEGT. This CDR3 has 14 residues. This CDR3 reads CASSYLIAQYGYTF. The DNA for the CDR3 is TGTGCCAGCAGTTACCTCATAGCCCAATATGGCTACACCTTC.

In this sample, this clone turned up a few times. The V and J genes are TRBV11-3 and TRBJ1-3; D uncertain. Germline lookup yields CDR1 SGHNT and CDR2 YENEEA. V lost 4 bases and J 4 bases, leaving 5 bases between the germline ends. This CDR3 region has 12 residues. The CDR3 spells CASSSQGNTIYF. CDR3 sequence (DNA): TGTGCCAGCAGCTCTCAGGGAAACACCATATATTTT.

This clone was recorded only once. The V gene is TRBV9, the J gene TRBJ1-6; D perhaps matches TRBD1 (6 bases). Trimming cost V 0 bases and J 6 bases, with 16 bases left between them. The CDR3 consists of 17 residues. CDR1 is SGDLS and CDR2 is YYNGEE in the germline V gene. The CDR3 DNA is TGTGCCAGCAGCGTAGCTGAGGGGGTACGTTTTAATTCACCCCTCCACTTT. Encoded protein: CASSVAEGVRFNSPLHF.

The V and J genes are TRBV9 and TRBJ1-6; the D gene is possibly TRBD1 (6 bases). The length of the CDR3 is 16 residues. Trimming left V 2 bases short and J 10 bases short, with 19 bases between. Looked up from germline, CDR1 is SGDLS and CDR2 is YYNGEE. The CDR3 reads CASSVTPDRSGSPLHF. In DNA form, the CDR3 reads TGTGCCAGCAGCGTCACTCCGGACAGAAGTGGGTCACCCCTCCACTTT.

The V gene is TRBV19, the J gene TRBJ1-1; 8 bases are a match to TRBD1. The CDR3 loop spans 14 amino acids. CDR1 and CDR2 (germline): LNHDA, SQIVND (reference sequence). Germline trimming cut 5 bases from V and 4 bases from J; bases unmatched to any gene: 6. This chain's CDR3 is CASSSQGAGTEAFF. CDR3 nucleotides: TGTGCCAGTAGTTCTCAGGGGGCTGGCACTGAAGCTTTCTTT. Looking up the rest from reference TRBV19 and TRBJ1-1 gives the full variable domain: DGGITQSPKYLFRKEGQNVTLSCEQNLNHDAMYWYRQDPGQGLRLIYYSQIVNDFQKGDIAEGYSVSREKKESFPLTVTSAQKNPTAFYLCASSSQGAGTEAFFGQGTRLTVV.